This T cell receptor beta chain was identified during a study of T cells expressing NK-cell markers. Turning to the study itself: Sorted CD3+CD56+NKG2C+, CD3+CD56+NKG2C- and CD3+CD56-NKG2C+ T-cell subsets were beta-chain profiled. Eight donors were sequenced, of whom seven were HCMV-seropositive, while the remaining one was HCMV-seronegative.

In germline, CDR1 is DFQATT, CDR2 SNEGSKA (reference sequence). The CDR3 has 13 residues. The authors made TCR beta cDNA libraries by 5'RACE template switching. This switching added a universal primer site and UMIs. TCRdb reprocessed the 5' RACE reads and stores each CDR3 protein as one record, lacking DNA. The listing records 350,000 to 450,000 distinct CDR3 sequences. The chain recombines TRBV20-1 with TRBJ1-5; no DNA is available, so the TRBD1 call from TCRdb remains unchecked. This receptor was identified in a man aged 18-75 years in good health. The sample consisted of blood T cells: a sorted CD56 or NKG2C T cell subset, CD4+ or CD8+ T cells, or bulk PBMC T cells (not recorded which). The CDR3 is CSARLGGGQPQHF.